This T cell receptor (beta chain) is from a study of blood T cells in healthy people across ages. Notes on the study in general: Per million T cells, TCR beta diversity dropped roughly linearly as age increased. CMV status of donors was not determined, possibly confounding expanded clonotype changes.

In each sample, at least 6.5 million PBMCs were isolated. Together with a sample-barcoded 5' primer, a J-beta primer mix was included in a second PCR lasting about 7 to 12 cycles. Each of the cDNA molecules was tagged by a template-switch adaptor with 12 random nucleotides. MiXCR, applied by TCRdb to the 5' RACE reads, yields one record per CDR3 protein. The sample lists approximately 730,000 distinct CDR3 sequences; around 46% were seen once. The V gene's germline CDR1 is LGHDT and CDR2 YNNKEL (reference sequence). CDR3 length: 13 residues. V was pared by 0 bases and J by 6 bases, with 9 bases between. As regards this clonotype: Its antigen remains unidentified.

Sequencing input: blood. The chain is built from TRBV3-1 and TRBJ2-7; D is ambiguous. The clonotype originates from a woman aged 55-70 years in good health. DNA of the CDR3: TGTGCCAGCAGCCAAGAGGAAGTAGGCGAGCAGTACTTC. This sequence encodes CASSQEEVGEQYF.